This is a list of T cell receptor beta chains from one sample in a study of cytomegalovirus exposure and HLA in healthy donors. TCRdb's table, derived via immunoSEQ multiplex PCR, lists solely in-frame clones and lacks some. Seen here are about 190,000 clones, about 77% observed once, and the top ten hold approximately 4.8%. The sequencing sample was made of PBMCs. These receptors came from a man younger than 45 in good health and CMV-seropositive. The CDR3 runs from the conserved cysteine through the conserved F or W. The D gene is left open where the match is weak. A row's size may be missing; if present it is once, few, many or a size class.

CDR3aa,CDR3nt,j_gene,v_gene,abundance,d_gene
CASNLSLCTDTQYF,TGTGCCAGCAACTTATCGTTGTGCACAGATACGCAGTATTTT,TRBJ2-3,TRBV11-2,-,-
CASSPWTGGLAGGSFTGANVLTF,TGTGCCAGCTCACCTTGGACAGGGGGACTAGCGGGAGGATCTTTTACTGGGGCCAACGTCCTGACTTTC,TRBJ2-6,TRBV18,-,TRBD2
CASSRSAGLVRREEQFF,TGCGCCAGCAGCCGCTCTGCAGGACTAGTGCGTCGGGAGGAGCAGTTCTTC,TRBJ2-1,TRBV4-3,-,TRBD2
CASSECLSRDTDYEQYF,TGCGCCAGCAGTGAGTGCCTTTCCCGGGACACCGACTACGAGCAGTACTTC,TRBJ2-7,TRBV10-1,-,-
CASSMQGANNEQFF,TGCGCCAGCAGCATGCAGGGGGCCAACAATGAGCAGTTCTTC,TRBJ2-1,TRBV5-1,-,TRBD1
CASSELGGFYGYTF,TGTGCCAGCAGTGAGTTGGGGGGGTTCTATGGCTACACCTTC,TRBJ1-2,TRBV6-1,-,-
CASSVAGGKYTEAFF,TGTGCCAGCAGCGTAGCGGGGGGGAAATACACTGAAGCTTTCTTT,TRBJ1-1,TRBV9,-,-
CASTTGYRNYGYTF,TGTGCCAGTACCACAGGGTACCGAAACTATGGCTACACCTTC,TRBJ1-2,TRBV19,-,-
CASSLAGGPINEQFF,TGTGCCAGCAGCTTAGCGGGAGGGCCCATAAATGAGCAGTTCTTC,TRBJ2-1,TRBV7-2,-,TRBD2
CASTPGGGKNIQYF,TGTGCCAGCACCCCAGGGGGCGGCAAAAACATTCAGTACTTC,TRBJ2-4,TRBV5-4,-,TRBD1
CASSLNLLYEQYF,TGTGCCAGCAGCCTAAACTTACTCTACGAGCAGTACTTC,TRBJ2-7,TRBV27,-,-
CASSYSTSGDNEQFF,TGTGCCAGCAGTTACTCGACTAGCGGGGACAATGAGCAGTTCTTC,TRBJ2-1,TRBV6-6,-,TRBD2
CASSPTASGGGYEQYF,TGTGCCAGCAGCCCCACGGCCAGCGGGGGAGGCTACGAGCAGTACTTC,TRBJ2-7,TRBV7-2,-,TRBD2
CASSEMSPSSYEQYF,TGTGCCAGCAGTGAAATGAGCCCTAGCTCCTACGAGCAGTACTTC,TRBJ2-7,TRBV2,few,-
CASIQGWTSGLYNEQFF,TGTGCCAGCATCCAGGGGTGGACTAGCGGACTCTACAATGAGCAGTTCTTC,TRBJ2-1,TRBV7-9,-,TRBD2
CASRPQGFSLEKLFF,TGCGCCAGCAGGCCCCAGGGATTTTCATTAGAAAAACTGTTTTTT,TRBJ1-4,TRBV4-3,-,-
CASSIVSSGRGYNEQFF,TGTGCCAGTAGTATAGTTTCTAGCGGGAGGGGTTACAATGAGCAGTTCTTC,TRBJ2-1,TRBV19,-,TRBD2
CATTSLGEGRGAFF,TGTGCCACCACCTCGTTGGGGGAGGGACGGGGAGCTTTCTTT,TRBJ1-1,TRBV6-5,-,-
CAWPPDRGFEKLFF,TGTGCCTGGCCCCCAGACCGGGGATTTGAAAAACTGTTTTTT,TRBJ1-4,TRBV30,-,-
CASSLGTSGGAPYF,TGTGCCAGCAGTCTAGGGACTAGCGGGGGGGCCCCGTATTTT,TRBJ2-3,TRBV7-9,-,TRBD2
CASSSGQGYQPQHF,TGTGCCAGCAGCTCAGGACAGGGGTATCAGCCCCAGCATTTT,TRBJ1-5,TRBV7-9,few,TRBD1
CASSTGTASPTDTQYF,TGCGCCAGCAGCACGGGGACAGCTTCCCCCACAGATACGCAGTATTTT,TRBJ2-3,TRBV5-1,-,TRBD1
CASSHGGYEQYF,TGTGCCAGTTCCCACGGCGGCTACGAGCAGTACTTC,TRBJ2-7,TRBV6-1,-,-
CASSSPKNRGRPQHF,TGTGCCAGCAGCTCGCCCAAGAACAGGGGCCGGCCCCAGCATTTT,TRBJ1-5,TRBV5-6,-,TRBD1
CASSSLRTGASEQYF,TGCGCCAGCAGCTCGCTTAGGACAGGGGCCTCCGAGCAGTACTTC,TRBJ2-7,TRBV5-1,once,TRBD1
CASSQRRDRYSPLHF,TGTGCCAGCAGCCAAAGGCGGGACAGATACTCACCCCTCCACTTT,TRBJ1-6,TRBV4-2,-,TRBD1
CASSLGTAYEQYF,TGTGCCAGCAGTTTGGGGACAGCCTACGAGCAGTACTTC,TRBJ2-7,TRBV28,-,TRBD1
CASSLEGQGREQYF,TGTGCCAGCAGCTTGGAAGGGCAGGGCCGGGAGCAGTACTTC,TRBJ2-7,TRBV5-4,-,-
CASSPTRSAGLGDTQYF,TGTGCCAGCAGCCCAACGCGTTCAGCGGGATTGGGGGATACGCAGTATTTT,TRBJ2-3,TRBV5-5,once,TRBD2
CASSFGENGLARLYF,TGTGCCAGCAGTTTTGGAGAAAATGGACTAGCCCGGCTTTACTTC,TRBJ2-7,TRBV27,-,TRBD2
CSVVRTTGELFF,TGCAGCGTTGTTAGAACCACCGGGGAGCTGTTTTTT,TRBJ2-2,TRBV29-1,-,-
CATGRESSYEQYF,TGTGCCACCGGGAGGGAGAGCTCCTACGAGCAGTACTTC,TRBJ2-7,TRBV5-4,-,TRBD2
CASGEPTSLTQYF,TGTGCCAGCGGAGAACCGACTAGCCTTACGCAGTATTTT,TRBJ2-3,TRBV28,-,TRBD2
CATADRGNQPQHF,TGTGCCACCGCGGACAGGGGAAATCAGCCCCAGCATTTT,TRBJ1-5,TRBV15,-,TRBD1
CASSLRDRVYEQYF,TGTGCCAGCAGCCTTCGGGACAGGGTCTACGAGCAGTACTTC,TRBJ2-7,TRBV13,-,TRBD1
CASSADSPQETQYF,TGCGCCAGCAGCGCGGACAGCCCCCAAGAGACCCAGTACTTC,TRBJ2-5,TRBV5-1,-,-
CASSQEPGGSPLHF,TGTGCCAGCAGCCAAGAGCCAGGGGGTTCACCCCTCCACTTT,TRBJ1-6,TRBV14,-,TRBD1
CASSQVSQGIGELFF,TGCGCCAGCAGCCAAGTCTCTCAGGGTATCGGGGAGCTGTTTTTT,TRBJ2-2,TRBV4-3,-,-
CASSPTGQTNYGYTF,TGTGCCAGCTCACCTACGGGACAGACGAACTATGGCTACACCTTC,TRBJ1-2,TRBV18,-,TRBD1
CASSPRTGGYGYTF,TGTGCCAGCAGCCCACGGACAGGGGGGTATGGCTACACCTTC,TRBJ1-2,TRBV9,-,TRBD1
CASTSKWGEEKNTEAFF,TGTGCCAGCACCAGCAAATGGGGGGAAGAAAAGAACACTGAAGCTTTCTTT,TRBJ1-1,TRBV21-1,-,-
CASSQEYRDQETQYF,TGCGCCAGCAGCCAAGAGTACAGGGACCAAGAGACCCAGTACTTC,TRBJ2-5,TRBV4-3,few,-
CASSLDRRRTGELFF,TGTGCCAGCAGCCTGGACAGGCGGAGGACCGGGGAGCTGTTTTTT,TRBJ2-2,TRBV14,few,TRBD1
CASSLRPDIRSNQPQHF,TGTGCCAGCAGCCTCAGGCCGGACATACGTAGCAATCAGCCCCAGCATTTT,TRBJ1-5,TRBV5-6,-,-
CSVTGNTEAFF,TGCAGCGTAACAGGGAACACTGAAGCTTTCTTT,TRBJ1-1,TRBV29-1,-,-
CSVEGLRGQETQYF,TGCAGCGTTGAAGGGTTGAGAGGTCAAGAGACCCAGTACTTC,TRBJ2-5,TRBV29-1,-,-
CAWSVQLQETQYF,TGTGCCTGGAGTGTACAGCTCCAAGAGACCCAGTACTTC,TRBJ2-5,TRBV30,-,-
CASSPRGSGSTDTQYF,TGTGCCAGCAGCCCCCGGGGTAGCGGCAGCACAGATACGCAGTATTTT,TRBJ2-3,TRBV7-2,once,-
CASSLRRERYPGELFF,TGTGCCAGCAGCTTGAGGCGGGAGAGGTACCCCGGGGAGCTGTTTTTT,TRBJ2-2,TRBV5-4,few,TRBD2
CASSGAGTASEQYF,TGTGCCAGCAGTGGAGCCGGGACAGCTAGCGAGCAGTACTTC,TRBJ2-7,TRBV28,-,TRBD1
CAWSVNMNTEAFF,TGTGCCTGGAGTGTAAATATGAACACTGAAGCTTTCTTT,TRBJ1-1,TRBV30,-,-
CASSSDRGLRNEQFF,TGTGCCAGCAGCTCGGACAGGGGGTTGAGGAATGAGCAGTTCTTC,TRBJ2-1,TRBV6-5,few,TRBD1
CASSSGIQETQYF,TGTGCCAGCTCCAGCGGGATTCAAGAGACCCAGTACTTC,TRBJ2-5,TRBV7-2,-,TRBD2
CASSESMASGSYEQFF,TGCGCCAGCAGTGAGTCAATGGCTAGTGGGTCCTATGAGCAGTTCTTC,TRBJ2-1,TRBV10-2,-,-
CASSPTTGGRETQYF,TGTGCCAGCAGTCCAACGACAGGGGGACGAGAGACCCAGTACTTC,TRBJ2-5,TRBV27,-,TRBD1
CASSVGIGATLGDTQYF,TGTGCCAGCAGCGTAGGGATAGGGGCCACCCTAGGAGATACGCAGTATTTT,TRBJ2-3,TRBV9,-,-
CASSGRGGGETQYF,TGTGCCAGCAGCGGGAGGGGGGGAGGAGAGACCCAGTACTTC,TRBJ2-5,TRBV11-2,-,-
CASSPSASYNEQFF,TGTGCCAGCAGCCCCAGTGCTTCCTACAATGAGCAGTTCTTC,TRBJ2-1,TRBV9,-,-
CASSFMIGGISYEQYF,TGTGCCAGCAGCTTCATGATCGGGGGGATTTCCTACGAGCAGTACTTC,TRBJ2-7,TRBV7-8,-,TRBD2
CASSYSTGVDSPLHF,TGTGCCAGCAGTTACTCGACGGGAGTCGATTCACCCCTCCACTTT,TRBJ1-6,TRBV6-5,-,-